One and the same sample provided the 27 T cell receptor beta chains below, sequenced in a study of blood T cells in healthy people across ages. Primed by a sample-barcoded 5' primer and a J-beta primer mix, a second PCR proceeded for roughly 7 to 12 cycles. Via MiXCR, TCRdb re-called the 5' RACE reads, giving one row per CDR3 protein. The sample gives some 1,800,000 distinct CDR3 sequences, 35% to 50% of which show up once; 23% is in the top ten. The sequencing input was blood. The receptors come from a human donor in good health.

This clonotype was observed once. This sequence joins TRBV5-5 and TRBJ1-2; D gene ambiguous. V lost 2 bases to trimming and J lost 8 bases, with 13 bases between them. The CDR3 covers 13 residues. CDR1 and CDR2 (germline): SGHKS, YYEKEE (reference sequence). DNA for the CDR3: TGTGCCAGCAGCTTTCCCCGGTCCGGGGGCTACACCTTC. This gives the protein CASSFPRSGGYTF.

The chain carries TRBV7-9 and TRBJ2-5; 12 nucleotides match TRBD2. V was clipped by 5 bases and J by 5 bases; unmatched bases: 9. The germline V gene encodes CDR1 SEHNR and CDR2 FQNEAQ (reference sequence). This CDR3 is built from 16 residues. This CDR3 reads CASSRLAGALGETQYF. Written as DNA, the CDR3 is TGTGCCAGCAGCCGACTAGCGGGGGCTTTGGGGGAGACCCAGTACTTC.

The rearrangement links TRBV6-5 to TRBJ2-3; TRBD1 aligns across 7 bases. The CDR3 is 19 amino acids. Per the germline V gene, CDR1 is MNHEY and CDR2 is SVGAGI. V lost 2 bases, J lost 4 bases, and 18 bases stayed unmatched. The CDR3 DNA sequence: TGTGCCAGCAGTTACACCCGGTGGGACAGTTCCGGTAGGGCAGATACGCAGTATTTT. It is translated as CASSYTRWDSSGRADTQYF.

The chain joins TRBV20-1 to TRBJ1-1; D not certain. Germline CDR1 reads DFQATT; CDR2 reads SNEGSKA (reference sequence). Trimming pared 0 bases from V and 7 bases from J, leaving 3 bases between. The CDR3 is 10 residues long. The CDR3 spells CSARDGEAFF. The DNA for the CDR3 is TGCAGTGCTAGAGACGGTGAAGCTTTCTTT.

This clonotype appeared once. This chain connects TRBV29-1 to TRBJ1-4; 10 positions agree with TRBD1. Germline CDR1 and CDR2: SQVTM and ANQGSEA. CDR3 length: 14 residues. V lost 5 bases and J lost 8; bases outside the gene matches: 8. The DNA of the CDR3 is TGCAGCGTTATGGGACAGGGGTTCGGGGAAAAACTGTTTTTT. Protein: CSVMGQGFGEKLFF.

The chain recombines TRBV29-1 with TRBJ2-3, with a weak D call TRBD2 (5 bases). Trimming removed 7 bases from V and 1 base from J, with 12 bases in between. There are 13 residues in the CDR3. From germline, CDR1 is SQVTM and CDR2 ANQGSEA. CDR3 sequence (DNA): TGCAGCGCTGCTTTGGGAGGCACAGATACGCAGTATTTT. It yields the protein CSAALGGTDTQYF.

This clonotype was counted only a few times. The rearrangement links TRBV27 to TRBJ2-3; D perhaps matches TRBD2 (5 bases). CDR3 size: 13 residues. Trimming pared 6 bases from V and 3 bases from J, leaving 10 bases between. Germline CDR1 is MNHEY and CDR2 is SMNVEV (reference sequence). CDR3 sequence: CASRRPGTDTQYF. CDR3 DNA: TGTGCCAGCAGGCGACCGGGGACAGATACGCAGTATTTT.

The genes are TRBV4-2 and TRBJ2-5, with TRBD1 identical over 10 bases. CDR3 size: 15 residues. Germline loops: CDR1 LGHNA, CDR2 YNFKEQ. The junction had 7 bases not matched to a gene; V was cut back by 4 bases and J by 5 bases. CDR3 loop: CASSLKGQGWETQYF. In DNA, the CDR3 is TGTGCCAGCAGCCTAAAGGGACAGGGGTGGGAGACCCAGTACTTC.

The V and J genes are TRBV12-3 or TRBV12-4 and TRBJ1-6, with TRBD1 identical over 7 bases. The length of the CDR3 is 15 residues. V shed 6 bases, J shed 8 bases, and the junction held 10 bases outside the gene matches. CDR3 nucleotide sequence: TGTGCCAGCAGCCCAAGGGACAGCTACTATTCACCCCTCCACTTT. Its protein product is CASSPRDSYYSPLHF.

The V call is TRBV9, the J call TRBJ1-3; D gene unclear. V lost 8 bases and J 0 bases, leaving 9 bases between the germline ends. In germline, CDR1 is SGDLS, CDR2 YYNGEE. This CDR3 has 13 amino acids. The CDR3 DNA reads as TGTGCCAGTGGCGAATTCTCTGGAAACACCATATATTTT. It codes for CASGEFSGNTIYF.

This clonotype was detected a few times. J is TRBJ2-4 and V is TRBV12-3 or TRBV12-4; D remains unclear. The J call could be wrong; TRBJ2-7 is a better fit for the DNA end. The CDR3 covers 14 residues. The CDR3 reads CASSLAGPRYEQYF. CDR3 in DNA: TGTGCCAGCAGTTTAGCGGGCCCACGCTACGAGCAGTACTTC.

This clonotype was seen only a few times. This chain links TRBV9 with TRBJ2-1, with TRBD1 matching over 9 bases. V lost 2 bases to trimming and J lost 10 bases; unmatched junction nucleotides: 7. CDR3 length: 14 amino acids. Looked up from germline, CDR1 is SGDLS and CDR2 is YYNGEE. CDR3 nucleotides: TGTGCCAGCAGCGTTGGGACAGGGTACGTGGAGCAGTTCTTC. Translation gives CASSVGTGYVEQFF.

CDR3 in DNA: TGCAGTGCTAGAGATGTAGAAGAAAGCGGTCGGGGGGGTGAGCAGTTCTTC. This sequence encodes CSARDVEESGRGGEQFF. The chain joins TRBV20-1 to TRBJ2-1; 8 bases align to TRBD2. V was clipped by 0 bases and J by 9 bases; unmatched bases: 16. The CDR3 totals 17 residues. Looked up from germline, CDR1 is DFQATT and CDR2 is SNEGSKA (reference sequence).

This chain links TRBV2 with TRBJ1-5; D not resolved. Germline lookup yields CDR1 SNHLY and CDR2 FYNNEI. V shed 2 bases and J shed 3 bases, with 11 bases lying between them. There are 15 residues in the CDR3. The CDR3 reads CASSELLGNNQPQHF. As DNA, the CDR3 is TGTGCCAGCAGTGAATTATTAGGCAACAATCAGCCCCAGCATTTT.

This chain joins TRBV27 and TRBJ1-1; TRBD1 aligns across 8 bases. From germline, CDR1 is MNHEY and CDR2 SMNVEV (reference sequence). The length of the CDR3 is 15 residues. The trim removed 6 bases at V and 0 bases at J, leaving 6 bases unmatched. The CDR3 protein is CASRMNRGMNTEAFF. In DNA form, the CDR3 reads TGTGCCAGCAGGATGAACAGGGGGATGAACACTGAAGCTTTCTTT.

This clonotype was counted once. The chain is built from TRBV29-1 and TRBJ2-5; no definite D call. Deletions cut 2 bases from V and 2 bases from J, with 18 bases between. This CDR3 region has 16 residues. The germline gives CDR1 SQVTM, CDR2 ANQGSEA. The CDR3 coding sequence is TGCAGCGTTGAATCGGTTTTCGACACCTTTCAAGAGACCCAGTACTTC. It encodes CSVESVFDTFQETQYF.

There are a few counts of this clonotype. The chain couples TRBV6-5 to TRBJ1-1, with 10 bases lining up with TRBD1. Germline V gene sequence: CDR1 MNHEY, CDR2 SVGAGI. V was pared by 5 bases and J by 3 bases, with 6 bases of the junction left unmatched. There are 15 residues in the CDR3. The CDR3 nucleotides read TGTGCCAGCAGTCTAGGACAGGGGGGTTACACTGAAGCTTTCTTT. This gives the protein CASSLGQGGYTEAFF.

This rearrangement joins TRBV2 to TRBJ1-2; 7 bases line up with TRBD1. Germline CDR1 reads SNHLY; CDR2 reads FYNNEI. V lost 10 bases to trimming and J lost 2 bases; unmatched junction nucleotides: 16. This CDR3 has 16 amino acids. The DNA of the CDR3 is TGTGCCATACCTACCCTCGCAGGGGGTGTAAACTATGGCTACACCTTC. Protein: CAIPTLAGGVNYGYTF.

This clonotype was counted a few times. The chain uses TRBV6-2 or TRBV6-3 and TRBJ2-7, with D perhaps matching TRBD2 (6 bases). V was clipped by 6 bases and J by 5 bases, with 20 bases between them. Germline V gives CDR1 MNHEY, CDR2 SVGEGT. This CDR3 is 15 amino acids long. Here the CDR3 DNA reads TGTGCCAGCAGGGAAATCGGGGGAAGATTCGACGAGCAGTACTTC. Protein sequence: CASREIGGRFDEQYF.

This clonotype was observed a handful of times. The rearrangement uses TRBV5-1 and TRBJ1-5, with 7 bases fitting TRBD1. The CDR3 is 14 residues long. Germline V CDR1 and CDR2: SGHRS, YFSETQ. V dropped 4 bases and J dropped 7; count of bases not matched to a gene: 8. The DNA of the CDR3 is TGCGCCAGCAGCACAGGGACAGAAGAACAGCCCCAGCATTTT. It codes for CASSTGTEEQPQHF.

This chain joins TRBV9 and TRBJ1-2, with 8 bases identical to TRBD1. With V trimmed by 2 bases and J by 3 bases, 6 bases remained unmatched. Germline-derived CDR1 and CDR2 are SGDLS and YYNGEE. The CDR3 covers 15 residues. The CDR3: CASSVAGGLDYGYTF. The CDR3 nucleotides are TGTGCCAGCAGCGTGGCAGGGGGCCTTGACTATGGCTACACCTTC.

This chain links TRBV6-5 with TRBJ2-5; 11 bases line up with TRBD2. The CDR3 sequence is 16 residues long. Trimming at V came to 2 bases and at J to 5 bases, leaving 7 bases not matched to a gene. CDR1 and CDR2 from the germline V gene are MNHEY and SVGAGI. CDR3 coding DNA: TGTGCCAGCAGTTACGTGGTAGCGGGGGGGCTGGAGACCCAGTACTTC. Its translation: CASSYVVAGGLETQYF.

The J gene is TRBJ1-1, the V gene TRBV28; a possible D gene is TRBD1 (6 bases). There are 16 residues in the CDR3. The V gene's germline CDR1 is MDHEN and CDR2 SYDVKM. Trimming took off 4 bases at V and 1 base at J, with 16 bases between the two ends. The DNA for the CDR3 is TGTGCCAGCAGTTCCCGGGACACCATACCGAACACTGAAGCTTTCTTT. Translation: CASSSRDTIPNTEAFF.

In this sample, this clonotype turned up a few times. The genes are TRBV27 and TRBJ2-1; 10 nucleotides align to TRBD1. V shed 4 bases, J shed 3 bases, and the junction held 12 bases outside the gene matches. Germline assignment: CDR1 MNHEY and CDR2 SMNVEV (reference sequence). This CDR3 region has 18 residues. CDR3 sequence reads: CASSSFALGTGDYNEQFF. Here the CDR3 DNA reads TGTGCCAGCAGTTCTTTTGCGTTAGGGACAGGGGACTACAATGAGCAGTTCTTC.

This clonotype turned up a few times. The chain employs TRBV20-1 and TRBJ2-3, with D tentatively TRBD2 (5 bases). The CDR3 length is 17 residues. Germline loops: CDR1 DFQATT, CDR2 SNEGSKA (reference sequence). Trimming shortened V by 0 bases and J by 5 bases, and 21 bases separated the two germline ends. The CDR3: CSARDLSAPGVRDTQYF. CDR3 sequence (DNA): TGCAGTGCTAGAGATTTATCGGCTCCCGGGGTTAGAGATACGCAGTATTTT.

This rearrangement joins TRBV20-1 to TRBJ2-4; D is possibly TRBD2 (5 bases). Germline V gene lookup returns CDR1 DFQATT and CDR2 SNEGSKA (reference sequence). The CDR3 runs 14 residues. Trimming left V 0 bases short and J 13 bases short, with 19 bases between. The CDR3 sequence is CSARDEGPMDVQYF. Here the CDR3 DNA reads TGCAGTGCTAGAGATGAGGGTCCCATGGACGTGCAGTACTTC.

CDR3 DNA sequence: TGTGCCAGCAGTCAATCGCGGGGGTACGAGCAGTACTTC. Translation gives CASSQSRGYEQYF. The chain has TRBV2 and TRBJ2-7; 7 nucleotides match TRBD2. V gave up 5 bases and J gave up 4 bases; unmatched junction bases: 5. CDR3 length equals 13 residues. CDR1 and CDR2 (germline): SNHLY, FYNNEI.